This T cell receptor (beta chain) comes out of a study of cytomegalovirus exposure and HLA in healthy donors. Study-level points and caveats: The authors listed around 150 TCR beta chains as cytomegalovirus-associated. There were some public TCRs occurring in many donors, but most TCR sequences were rare.

The length of the CDR3 is 14 residues. Germline CDR1 is SGHAT and CDR2 is FQNNGV. Trimming removed 2 bases from V and 8 bases from J, with 12 bases in between. Concerning this clone itself: Antigen unknown.

Measured with immunoSEQ multiplex PCR; TCRdb has only the in-frame clones, and not every one. The data show over 110,000 clones, with about four fifths seen just once and 1.4% held by the top ten. The receptor was isolated from a woman in her thirties in good health and CMV-seronegative. The sample taken for sequencing was PBMCs. The chain links TRBV11-2 to TRBJ1-4; no clear D. CDR3 bases: TGTGCCAGCAGCTTAAGGAGGTCGAAGGAAAAACTGTTTTTT. As protein: CASSLRRSKEKLFF.